This T cell receptor (beta chain) was obtained from a study of T cells after yellow fever vaccination. TCRdb processed the 5' RACE reads anew with MiXCR; each CDR3 protein has one entry. Of about 53,000 distinct CDR3 sequences listed, approximately 7% are singletons. V lost 5 bases, J lost 3 bases, and 9 bases stayed unmatched. The CDR3 loop spans 16 amino acids. This clonotype was seen many times. The specimen was CD8+ T cells sorted from PBMCs, collected on the day of the first yellow fever vaccination. This rearrangement joins TRBV12-3 or TRBV12-4 to TRBJ2-3; 9 bases line up with TRBD1. The sequence was collected from a man aged 18 to 29 who received the YFV17D yellow fever vaccine. The CDR3 is CASSPGTGLGTDTQYF. The CDR3 DNA is TGTGCCAGCAGTCCGGGGACAGGGTTAGGGACAGATACGCAGTATTTT.